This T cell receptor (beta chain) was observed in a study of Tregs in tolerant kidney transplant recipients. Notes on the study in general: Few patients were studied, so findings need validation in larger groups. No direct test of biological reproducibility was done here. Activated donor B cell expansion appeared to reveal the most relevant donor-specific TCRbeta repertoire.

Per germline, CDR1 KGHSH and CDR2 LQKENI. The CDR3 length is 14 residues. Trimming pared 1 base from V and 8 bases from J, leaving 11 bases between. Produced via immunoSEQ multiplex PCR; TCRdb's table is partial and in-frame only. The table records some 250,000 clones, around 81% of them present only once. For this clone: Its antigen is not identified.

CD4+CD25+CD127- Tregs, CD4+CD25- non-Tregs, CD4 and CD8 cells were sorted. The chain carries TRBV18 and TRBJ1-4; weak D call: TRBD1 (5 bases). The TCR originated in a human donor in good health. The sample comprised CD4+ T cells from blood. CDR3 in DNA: TGTGCCAGCTCACCACTGAGTCACAGGGAAAAACTGTTTTTT. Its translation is CASSPLSHREKLFF.